This T cell receptor (beta chain) was sequenced for a study of T-cell reconstitution after alpha-beta-depleted transplantation in children. This clonotype has ten or more counts. Unique molecular identifiers were built into the TCRbeta library. A single record per CDR3 protein comes from TCRdb applying MiXCR to the PCR reads. The data hold about 230,000 distinct CDR3 sequences, with around 9.5% observed a single time. CDR1 and CDR2 (germline): SGHVS, FQNEAQ. Trimming at V came to 2 bases and at J to 3 bases, leaving 6 bases not matched to a gene. This CDR3 has 16 amino acids. The chain uses TRBV7-8 and TRBJ2-3, with 9 nucleotides matching TRBD2. The specimen was PBMCs from the stem cell graft donor, collected from the stem cell graft. This sequence was found in a human donor who donated a stem cell graft to a child with acute lymphoblastic leukemia. The CDR3 reads CASSLRPGLATDTQYF. The DNA of the CDR3 is TGTGCCAGCAGCTTACGCCCGGGACTAGCAACAGATACGCAGTATTTT. Based on the CDR3 plus reference TRBV7-8 and TRBJ2-3, the full variable domain is GAGVSQSPRYKVAKRGQDVALRCDPISGHVSLFWYQQALGQGPEFLTYFQNEAQLDKSGLPSDRFFAERPEGSVSTLKIQRTQQEDSAVYLCASSLRPGLATDTQYFGPGTRLTVL.